Detailed here is one T cell receptor beta chain. Its antigen is unidentified. Sequencing was performed with immunoSEQ multiplex PCR; in TCRdb, only in-frame clones are kept and a portion is missing. The table lists tens of thousands of clones, roughly 80% of them singletons. The sort gate was single viable CD3+CD4+CD8-CD45RO+ cells for memory CD4+ T cells. This entry comes from a study of memory CD4+ T cells and cytomegalovirus serostatus. The study, taken as a whole, reports: Median bootstrapped AUC for CMV status was about 0.94 originally, 0.85 to 0.92 US-trained.

Germline CDR1 SGHRS, CDR2 YFSETQ. Trimming shortened V by 1 base and J by 1 base, and 6 bases separated the two germline ends. The length of the CDR3 is 15 residues. Sequencing input: memory CD4+ T cells from blood. The chain employs TRBV5-1 and TRBJ2-6; no definite D call. The TCR comes from an adult in good health and CMV-seronegative. CDR3 in amino acids: CASSLPQSGANVLTF. The CDR3 DNA reads TGCGCCAGCAGCTTGCCGCAATCTGGGGCCAACGTCCTGACTTTC.